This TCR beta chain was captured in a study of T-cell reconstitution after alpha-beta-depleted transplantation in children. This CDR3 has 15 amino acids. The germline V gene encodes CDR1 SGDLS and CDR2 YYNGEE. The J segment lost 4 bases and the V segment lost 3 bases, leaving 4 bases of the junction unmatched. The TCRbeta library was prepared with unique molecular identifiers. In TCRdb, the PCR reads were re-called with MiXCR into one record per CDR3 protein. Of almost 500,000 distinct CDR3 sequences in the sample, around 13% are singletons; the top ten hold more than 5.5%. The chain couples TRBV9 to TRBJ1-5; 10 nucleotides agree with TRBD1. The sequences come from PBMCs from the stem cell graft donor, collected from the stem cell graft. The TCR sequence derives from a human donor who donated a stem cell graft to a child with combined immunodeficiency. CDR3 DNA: TGTGCCAGCAGCGCCGGACAGGGGGTTAATCAGCCCCAGCATTTT. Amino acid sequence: CASSAGQGVNQPQHF.